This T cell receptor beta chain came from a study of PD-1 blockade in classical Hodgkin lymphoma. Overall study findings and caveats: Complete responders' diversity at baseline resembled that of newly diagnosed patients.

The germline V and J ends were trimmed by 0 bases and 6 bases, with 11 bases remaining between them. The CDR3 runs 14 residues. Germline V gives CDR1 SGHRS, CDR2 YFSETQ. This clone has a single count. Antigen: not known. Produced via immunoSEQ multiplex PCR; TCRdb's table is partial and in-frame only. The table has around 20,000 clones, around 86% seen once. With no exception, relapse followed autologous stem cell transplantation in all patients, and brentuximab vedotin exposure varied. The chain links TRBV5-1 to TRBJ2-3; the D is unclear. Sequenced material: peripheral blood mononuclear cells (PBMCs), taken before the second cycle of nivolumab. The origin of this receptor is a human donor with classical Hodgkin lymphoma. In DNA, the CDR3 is TGCGCCAGCAGCTTGGGCTCAGAGACGGATACGCAGTATTTT. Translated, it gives CASSLGSETDTQYF. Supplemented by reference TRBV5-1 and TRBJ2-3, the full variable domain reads KAGVTQTPRYLIKTRGQQVTLSCSPISGHRSVSWYQQTPGQGLQFLFEYFSETQRNKGNFPGRFSGRQFSNSRSEMNVSTLELGDSALYLCASSLGSETDTQYFGPGTRLTVL.